This entry is about one T cell receptor (beta chain). The ends lost 2 bases at V and 8 bases at J; junction bases unmatched: 5. The CDR3 spans 13 residues. Per germline, CDR1 MNHEY and CDR2 SVGAGI. In the authors' workflow: Amplification of reference gene primers was used by the study to estimate nucleated cell counts. Sequencing was performed with immunoSEQ multiplex PCR; in TCRdb, only in-frame clones are kept and a portion is missing. The V and J calls and clone size come from that table; D and trimming were worked out from the DNA. Here the sample spans just under 50,000 clones, 79% being singletons. The data belong to a study of blood T cell repertoires in COVID-19. Study background: The samples span acute and convalescent COVID-19 from the United States, Italy and Spain. PBMCs, B-cell-depleted T cells, or T cells provided the cDNA or gDNA that made up the material.

Sample: peripheral blood. The chain employs TRBV6-5 and TRBJ1-1; 7 bases match TRBD1. The source is a man between 65 and 85 years old with acute or convalescent COVID-19. CDR3 nucleotides: TGTGCCAGCAGTTACGTAACAGGGGCCGAAGCTTTCTTT. This encodes CASSYVTGAEAFF.